This T cell receptor (beta chain) was captured in a study of human T cells and chemical hapten exposure. Findings and caveats of the study: Alopecia in the donors means their immune response may deviate from healthy people's. Significantly more large CDR3 similarity clusters were formed by expanded TCRs than by controls.

To note about this clonotype: Its specificity is not known.

Described time point: pre-sensitization, week 0. Stated treatment: therapeutic diphenylcyclopropenone sensitization with weekly scalp DPC. Per the germline V gene, CDR1 is SGDLS and CDR2 is YYNGEE. The V gene lost 2 bases and the J gene lost 3 bases, with 10 bases spanning the gap. This CDR3 spans 14 amino acids. TCRdb re-called the RACE reads with MiXCR, one entry per CDR3 protein. Of roughly 100,000 distinct CDR3 sequences listed, 10% to 11% are singletons. The receptor's source is a woman aged 55-75 years with alopecia areata. Some clones in this sample may be carry-over from other donors' samples. The J gene is TRBJ2-3, the V gene TRBV9; no firm D call. This sample comprised whole blood, obtained in connection with sensitization to the hapten diphenylcyclopropenone (DPC). The CDR3 DNA reads TGTGCCAGCAGCGTCTCTGACCCGACAGATACGCAGTATTTT. Its protein is CASSVSDPTDTQYF.